Listed below are T cell receptor beta chains from one sample, sequenced in a study of blood T cell repertoires in COVID-19. Profiled with immunoSEQ multiplex PCR; TCRdb holds only in-frame clones, not every one. The table has more than 65,000 clones, roughly 86% seen once. Sequencing was done on a sample of peripheral blood. The receptors derive from a human donor in a cohort sampled during active COVID-19. Both conserved end residues are part of each CDR3. The order of the fields is clone size, J gene, CDR3 length, D gene, V gene, CDR3 protein, CDR3 DNA. D genes are given only for firm matches. The listing skips clone size in some rows; elsewhere it reads once, few, many or a size class.

- TRBJ1-1 15 TRBD1 TRBV5-6 CASSPRQGWNTEAFF TGTGCCAGCAGCCCGCGACAGGGATGGAACACTGAAGCTTTCTTT
- TRBJ1-1 15 - TRBV5-1 CASSLAPVGDTEAFF TGCGCCAGCAGCTTGGCCCCCGTGGGAGACACTGAAGCTTTCTTT
- TRBJ1-2 13 TRBD1 TRBV3-1/TRBV3-2 CASTHGTVSFYTF TGTGCCAGCACCCACGGGACAGTTTCGTTCTACACCTTC
- TRBJ2-1 15 - TRBV2 CASSVGGAYYNEQFF TGTGCCAGCAGTGTGGGGGGGGCCTATTACAATGAGCAGTTCTTC
- TRBJ2-3 14 TRBD2 TRBV6-6 CAGSGGLVADTQYF TGTGCCGGTTCCGGAGGACTAGTAGCGGATACGCAGTATTTT
- TRBJ2-7 14 - TRBV10-3 CAISEWQGLGEQYF TGTGCCATCAGTGAGTGGCAGGGCCTTGGGGAGCAGTACTTC
- TRBJ2-3 16 TRBD2 TRBV7-3 CASSETSGASTDTQYF TGTGCCAGCAGCGAAACTAGCGGGGCCAGCACAGATACGCAGTATTTT
once TRBJ2-3 14 TRBD2 TRBV19 CASSSGGGTDTQYF TGTGCCAGTTCTAGCGGGGGAGGCACAGATACGCAGTATTTT
- TRBJ2-2 15 TRBD2 TRBV19 CASSTTSGFTGELFF TGTGCCAGTAGTACGACTAGCGGGTTCACCGGGGAGCTGTTTTTT
- TRBJ1-1 16 - TRBV9 CASSAYSDRRNTEAFF TGTGCCAGCAGCGCGTATTCGGACAGAAGGAACACTGAAGCTTTCTTT
- TRBJ1-5 14 - TRBV5-1 CASSLDTGNQPQHF TGCGCCAGCAGCTTGGATACAGGGAATCAGCCCCAGCATTTT
- TRBJ2-2 16 TRBD2 TRBV7-2 CASSLSAGGRTGELFF TGTGCCAGCAGCTTATCGGCGGGGGGGCGCACCGGGGAGCTGTTTTTT
- TRBJ2-3 14 TRBD1 TRBV19 CASSRQGGTDTQYF TGTGCCAGTAGTAGGCAGGGGGGCACAGATACGCAGTATTTT
- TRBJ2-3 15 - TRBV2 CASRGAQGGTDTQYF TGTGCCAGCAGGGGAGCACAGGGCGGCACAGATACGCAGTATTTT
once TRBJ1-2 14 - TRBV7-8 CASSIQQGSGGYTF TGTGCCAGCAGCATCCAGCAGGGGTCAGGAGGCTACACCTTC
- TRBJ1-2 13 TRBD1 TRBV18 CASSPTGGDGYTF TGTGCCAGCTCACCGACAGGGGGCGATGGCTACACCTTC
- TRBJ1-4 13 - TRBV4-3 CASSLWENEKLFF TGCGCCAGCAGCCTTTGGGAGAATGAAAAACTGTTTTTT
- TRBJ2-7 15 TRBD1 TRBV11-3 CASSLDPRGSYEQYF TGTGCCAGCAGCTTAGATCCCAGGGGGAGTTACGAGCAGTACTTC
- TRBJ1-2 15 - TRBV7-8 CASSEWEGATYGYTF TGTGCCAGCAGCGAATGGGAGGGCGCCACCTATGGCTACACCTTC
- TRBJ2-3 12 - TRBV29-1 CSVESGTDTQYF TGCAGCGTTGAATCCGGCACAGATACGCAGTATTTT
- TRBJ1-5 16 TRBD1 TRBV7-8 CASSRLGQGLNQPQHF TGTGCCAGCAGCCGCCTGGGACAGGGCCTTAATCAGCCCCAGCATTTT
- TRBJ1-5 14 - TRBV11-2 CASTSFGGNQPQHF TGTGCCAGCACCTCCTTCGGAGGCAATCAGCCCCAGCATTTT